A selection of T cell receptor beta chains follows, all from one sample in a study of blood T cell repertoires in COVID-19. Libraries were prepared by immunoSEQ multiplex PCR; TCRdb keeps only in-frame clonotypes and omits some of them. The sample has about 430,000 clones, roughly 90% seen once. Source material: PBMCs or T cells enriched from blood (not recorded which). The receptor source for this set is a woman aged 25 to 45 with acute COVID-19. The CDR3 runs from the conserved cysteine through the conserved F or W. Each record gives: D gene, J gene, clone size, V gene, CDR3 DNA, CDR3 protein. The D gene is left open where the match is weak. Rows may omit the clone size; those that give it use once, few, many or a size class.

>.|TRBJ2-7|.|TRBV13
TGTGCCAGCAGTCGCGGCGCTAAGGAGCAGTACTTC
CASSRGAKEQYF
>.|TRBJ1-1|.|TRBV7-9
TGTGCCAGCAGCTCGCCCTACCAGGGTGAGATGGAAGCTTTCTTT
CASSSPYQGEMEAFF
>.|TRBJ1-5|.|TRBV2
TGTGCCAGCAAGGTGGAGGTAGGCAATCAGCCCCAGCATTTT
CASKVEVGNQPQHF
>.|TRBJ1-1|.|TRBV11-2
TGTGCCAGCAGCCCCCGGAGGAACACTGAAGCTTTCTTT
CASSPRRNTEAFF
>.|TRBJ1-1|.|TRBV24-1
TGTGCCACCAGTGATAGTAGGGGTGTGAACACTGAAGCTTTCTTT
CATSDSRGVNTEAFF
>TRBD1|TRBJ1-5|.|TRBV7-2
TGTGCCAGCAGCTTAGAGGCGACAGGGGGCTGGCAGCCCCAGCATTTT
CASSLEATGGWQPQHF
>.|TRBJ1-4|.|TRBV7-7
TGTGCCAGCAGCTTTTTGGGTTTTTCCCCGGAGAGTGAAAAACTGTTTTTT
CASSFLGFSPESEKLFF
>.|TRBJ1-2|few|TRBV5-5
TGTGCCAGCAGCTTGGAACGGCAGGGAGGTGGCTACACCTTC
CASSLERQGGGYTF
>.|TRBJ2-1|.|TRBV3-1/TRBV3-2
TGTGCCAGCAGCCCCCACAGCCGCTCCTACAATGAGCAGTTCTTC
CASSPHSRSYNEQFF
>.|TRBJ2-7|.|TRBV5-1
TGCGCCAGCAGCTTGGTCAACGAGCAGTACTTC
CASSLVNEQYF
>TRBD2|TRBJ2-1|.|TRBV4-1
TGCGCCAGCAGCCAAGTACCAGCGGGGGACTACAATGAGCAGTTCTTC
CASSQVPAGDYNEQFF
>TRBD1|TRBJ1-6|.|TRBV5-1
TGCGCCAGCAGGGATGGACAGGGCCGGGATAATTCACCCCTCCACTTT
CASRDGQGRDNSPLHF
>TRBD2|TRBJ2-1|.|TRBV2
TGTGCCAGCAGGATAACTAGCGGGAGCTACAATGAGCAGTTCTTC
CASRITSGSYNEQFF
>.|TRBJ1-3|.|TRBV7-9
TGTGCCAGCAGCTCCCCGCAGCGGGACACCATATATTTT
CASSSPQRDTIYF
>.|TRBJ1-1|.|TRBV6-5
TGTGCCAGCAGCCCCGGGGAGGTTACTGAAGCTTTCTTT
CASSPGEVTEAFF
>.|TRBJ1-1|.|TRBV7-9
TGTGCCAGCAGCATTGGCAGGAACACTGAAGCTTTCTTT
CASSIGRNTEAFF
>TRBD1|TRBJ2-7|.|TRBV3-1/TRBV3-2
TGTGCCAGCACCCCTGCGGGACAGGGGGGCGAGCAGTACTTC
CASTPAGQGGEQYF
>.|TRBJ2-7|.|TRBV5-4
TGTGCCAGCAGCTCAGGCCCCGGGACACTCTACGAGCAGTACTTC
CASSSGPGTLYEQYF
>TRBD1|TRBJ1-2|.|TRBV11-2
TGTGCCAGCAGCTTGGCCGGGACAGGGAATTTCTATGGCTACACCTTC
CASSLAGTGNFYGYTF
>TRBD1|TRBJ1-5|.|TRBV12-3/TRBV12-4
TGTGCCAGCAGTTTGGACAGGGGGAATAAGCATTTT
CASSLDRGNKHF
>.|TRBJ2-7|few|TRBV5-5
TGTGCCAGCAGCTTGGCCTTCGGGGGAAACGAGCAGTACTTC
CASSLAFGGNEQYF
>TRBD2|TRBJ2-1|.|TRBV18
TGTGCCAGCTCACCAGGCGGGGGGTACAATGAGCAGTTCTTC
CASSPGGGYNEQFF
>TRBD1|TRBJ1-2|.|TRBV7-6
TGTGCCAGCAGCTTAGTTCTTACCGGGACAGACTATGGCTACACCTTC
CASSLVLTGTDYGYTF
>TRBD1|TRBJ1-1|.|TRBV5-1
TGCGCCAGCAGCGGGTGGACAGGCCTGAACACTGAAGCTTTCTTT
CASSGWTGLNTEAFF
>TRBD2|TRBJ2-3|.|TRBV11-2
TGTGCCAGCAGCTTAGTCTTACTAGCGGGGGGCACAGATACGCAGTATTTT
CASSLVLLAGGTDTQYF
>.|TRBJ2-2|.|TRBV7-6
TGTGCCAGCAGCTTGGAAAGCGACACCGGGGAGCTGTTTTTT
CASSLESDTGELFF
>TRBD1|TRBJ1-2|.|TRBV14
TGTGCCAGCAGCCTAACCGGGACAGCCCGACTCTCTAGCTATGGCTACACCTTC
CASSLTGTARLSSYGYTF
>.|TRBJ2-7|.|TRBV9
TGTGCCAGCCAGGGGAGCTCCTACGAGCAGTACTTC
CASQGSSYEQYF
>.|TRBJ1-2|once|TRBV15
TGTGCCACCAGCAGAGATCCCAGACCCGGGTTTAACTATGGCTACACCTTC
CATSRDPRPGFNYGYTF
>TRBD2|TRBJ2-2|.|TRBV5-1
TGCGCCAGCAGCTTGGCCCGGGCGGGGGAGAACACCGGGGAGCTGTTTTTT
CASSLARAGENTGELFF
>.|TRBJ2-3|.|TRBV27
TGTGCCAGCAGTCGCGTGACAGCGGATACGCAGTATTTT
CASSRVTADTQYF
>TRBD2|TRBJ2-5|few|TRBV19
TGTGCCAGTAGTATTGGGCCTAGCGGGGACCAAGAGACCCAGTACTTC
CASSIGPSGDQETQYF
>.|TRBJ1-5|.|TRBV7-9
TGTGCCAGCAGCCGAATAGGGGCAGGTCAGCCCCAGCATTTT
CASSRIGAGQPQHF
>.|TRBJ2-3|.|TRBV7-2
TGTGCCAGCAGTCATCCGGGCACAGATACGCAGTATTTT
CASSHPGTDTQYF
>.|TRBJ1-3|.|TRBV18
TGTGCCAGCTCACCACGGGCCCGGCATACTGGAAACACCATATATTTT
CASSPRARHTGNTIYF
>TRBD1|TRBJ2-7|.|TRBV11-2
TGTGCCAGCAGCTTAGACCTTTGGGGGACAGAAACTGCCTCCTACGAGCAGTACTTC
CASSLDLWGTETASYEQYF
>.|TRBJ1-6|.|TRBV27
TGTGCCAGCAGTAGGGGGGGGCCCTATCAATCAGTGGGATCACCCCTCCACTTT
CASSRGGPYQSVGSPLHF
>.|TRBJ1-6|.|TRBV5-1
TGCGCCAGCAGCTTGGATAGGCGGAATAATTCACCCCTCCACTTT
CASSLDRRNNSPLHF
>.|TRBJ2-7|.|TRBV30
TGTGCCTGGAGTCCTCGGGGTTTCGAGCAGTACTTC
CAWSPRGFEQYF
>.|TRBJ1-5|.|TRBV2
TGTGCCAGCAGTGAAGGTGTAGAGAGAAGTCAGCCCCAGCATTTT
CASSEGVERSQPQHF
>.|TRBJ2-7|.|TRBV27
TGTGCCAGCAGTTCCATCACTGGGTTTTTCGAGCCAGGAACCTACGAGCAGTACTTC
CASSSITGFFEPGTYEQYF
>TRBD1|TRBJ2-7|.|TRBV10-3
TGTGCCATCAGGCCGGACAGGGGGTCCCCTTACGAGCAGTACTTC
CAIRPDRGSPYEQYF
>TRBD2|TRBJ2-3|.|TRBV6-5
TGTGCCAGCAGTTACTCAGGCGGGGGGGCGGGAGATACGCAGTATTTT
CASSYSGGGAGDTQYF
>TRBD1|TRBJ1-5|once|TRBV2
TGTGCCAGCAGCGGGACAGGGAGAGATCAGCCCCAGCATTTT
CASSGTGRDQPQHF
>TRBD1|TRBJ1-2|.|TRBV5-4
TGTGCCAGCAGCTTGGGACAGGGGGTTAATTCGAGGGGCTACACCTTC
CASSLGQGVNSRGYTF
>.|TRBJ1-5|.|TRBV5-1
TGCGCCAGCAGCTTGGGCAGGGATCAGCCCCAGCATTTT
CASSLGRDQPQHF
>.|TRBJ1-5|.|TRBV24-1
TGTGCCACCCTCCAGGGGCATCAGCCCCAGCATTTT
CATLQGHQPQHF
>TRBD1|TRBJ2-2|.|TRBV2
TGTGCCATCAAGCCGGGACAGGGGGCGCGGACCGGGGAGCTGTTTTTT
CAIKPGQGARTGELFF
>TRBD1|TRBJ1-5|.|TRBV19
TGTGCCAGTGGCTGGGGACAGGGGATAGGTCAGCCCCAGCATTTT
CASGWGQGIGQPQHF
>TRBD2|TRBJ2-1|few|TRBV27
TGTGCCAGCAGTTTATCGAGCGGGGGGTTGGTTGGTAATGAGCAGTTCTTC
CASSLSSGGLVGNEQFF
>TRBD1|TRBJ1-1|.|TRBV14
TGTGCCAGCAGCCAAGATCTAGGAGGGGACAGGGCCGATAACACTGAAGCTTTCTTT
CASSQDLGGDRADNTEAFF
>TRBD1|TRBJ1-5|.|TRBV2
TGTGCCACCAAAGGGGACAGGGGGAGTCAGCCCCAGCATTTT
CATKGDRGSQPQHF
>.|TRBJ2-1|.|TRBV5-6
TGTGCCAGCAGCCTTAGGGGAAGCTCCTACAATGAGCAGTTCTTC
CASSLRGSSYNEQFF
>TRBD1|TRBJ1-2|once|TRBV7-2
TGTGCCAGCAGCTTAGGGGGGACAGTCGTGAACTATGGCTACACCTTC
CASSLGGTVVNYGYTF
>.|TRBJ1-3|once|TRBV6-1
TGTGCCAGCAGTGAACGAACAGCTGGAAACACCATATATTTT
CASSERTAGNTIYF
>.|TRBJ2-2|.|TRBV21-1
TGTGCCAGCAGCAAAAAGAGGGGACAGGGGGCTCTCACCGGGGAGCTGTTTTTT
CASSKKRGQGALTGELFF
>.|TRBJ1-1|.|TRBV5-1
TGCGCCAGCAGCCCCAGCGTGAACACTGAAGCTTTCTTT
CASSPSVNTEAFF
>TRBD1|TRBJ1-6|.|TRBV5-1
TGCGCCAGCAGCGGGGACAGGGGCAATTCACCCCTCCACTTT
CASSGDRGNSPLHF
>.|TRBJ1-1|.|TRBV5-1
TGCGCCAGCAGAGGGAGGGTGAACACTGAAGCTTTCTTT
CASRGRVNTEAFF